The 10 T cell receptor beta chains in this list originate from one sample, sequenced in a study of blood T cell repertoires in COVID-19. The repertoire was sequenced with immunoSEQ multiplex PCR; TCRdb's copy has only in-frame clones and lacks some. The repertoire holds about 69,000 clones, with roughly nine tenths as singletons. Sequencing was done on a sample of peripheral blood. The receptors originated from a woman aged 45-60 years with active COVID-19.

V gene TRBV14 combines with J gene TRBJ2-7; D might be TRBD1 (5 bases). The CDR3 spans 15 residues. The ends were cut back, 4 bases at V and 0 bases at J, with 13 bases in the middle. Germline CDR1 is SGHDN and CDR2 is FVKESK. The CDR3 DNA reads as TGTGCCAGCAGCCCCTTCACAGGTAGCTCCTACGAGCAGTACTTC. This codes for CASSPFTGSSYEQYF.

This sequence joins TRBV27 and TRBJ2-5; possibly TRBD2 for D (7 bases). CDR3 size: 15 residues. The germline V gene encodes CDR1 MNHEY and CDR2 SMNVEV (reference sequence). Trimming left V 6 bases short and J 7 bases short, with 21 bases between. In DNA form, the CDR3 reads TGTGCCAGCAGCCCTAGGGGGGGCTGGAGGGTGACCCAGTACTTC. Translated: CASSPRGGWRVTQYF.

The DNA for the CDR3 is TGTGCCAGCAACCGGACTAGCGGGGGAGCCAGGGAGACCCAGTACTTC. This encodes CASNRTSGGARETQYF. This chain links TRBV21-1 with TRBJ2-5; TRBD2 reflects the table's D call only, with no check against the DNA. TRBV21-1 is a listed pseudogene. The CDR3 has 16 amino acids.

This clone is a singleton in its sample. The chain recombines TRBV14 with TRBJ2-1, with 11 bases aligning to TRBD2. The trim removed 2 bases at V and 8 bases at J, leaving 8 bases unmatched. This CDR3 has 16 residues. CDR1 SGHDN and CDR2 FVKESK come from the germline V gene. The CDR3 coding sequence is TGTGCCAGCAGCCAATACACTAGCGGGAGTGATGATGAGCAGTTCTTC. This encodes CASSQYTSGSDDEQFF. The full variable domain, in which reference TRBV14 and TRBJ2-1 provide the parts outside the CDR3, is EAGVTQFPSHSVIEKGQTVTLRCDPISGHDNLYWYRRVMGKEIKFLLHFVKESKQDESGMPNNRFLAERTGGTYSTLKVQPAELEDSGVYFCASSQYTSGSDDEQFFGPGTRLTVL.

This chain's CDR3 is CASRSSGGSYNEQFF. The CDR3 DNA is TGTGCCAGCAGATCTAGCGGGGGCTCCTACAATGAGCAGTTCTTC. V and J are TRBV2 and TRBJ2-1, with 10 positions matching TRBD2. Germline lookup yields CDR1 SNHLY and CDR2 FYNNEI. The CDR3 runs 15 residues. Trimming removed 6 bases from V and 0 bases from J; junction bases left unmatched: 2.

The chain uses TRBV24-1 and TRBJ1-1; the match to TRBD1 covers 8 bases. The CDR3 runs to 16 residues. CDR1 and CDR2 (germline): KGHDR, SFDVKD. The J segment lost 0 bases and the V segment lost 5 bases, leaving 7 bases of the junction unmatched. CDR3 nucleotide sequence: TGTGCCACCAGTGCTCCGGACAGGGTCATGAACACTGAAGCTTTCTTT. Translating gives CATSAPDRVMNTEAFF.

The chain employs TRBV2 and TRBJ1-2, with 8 bases lining up with TRBD1. CDR3 size: 12 residues. V lost 9 bases, J lost 8 bases, and 8 bases stayed unmatched. Germline CDR1 reads SNHLY; CDR2 reads FYNNEI. CDR3 nucleotide sequence: TGTGCCAGTTCCGGACAGGGAGCGGGCTACACCTTC. Protein: CASSGQGAGYTF.

The chain employs TRBV6-5 and TRBJ1-2; 12 bases fit TRBD1. The V segment lost 6 bases and the J segment 4 bases; nucleotides outside the gene matches: 3. The CDR3 extends over 14 amino acids. Per germline, CDR1 MNHEY and CDR2 SVGAGI. This chain's CDR3 is CASRGTGGTYGYTF. The CDR3 nucleotides read TGTGCCAGCAGAGGGACAGGGGGCACCTATGGCTACACCTTC.

V usage is TRBV10-3 and J usage is TRBJ1-5; 8 bases agree with TRBD1. V shed 0 bases and J 3 bases; nucleotides not matched to a gene: 13. CDR1 ENHRY and CDR2 SYGVKD come from the germline V gene. The CDR3 contains 19 residues. CDR3 amino acids: CAISESLVGRGRSNQPQHF. The CDR3 coding sequence is TGTGCCATCAGTGAGTCTTTAGTTGGCAGGGGGCGTTCCAATCAGCCCCAGCATTTT.

This sequence joins TRBV7-3 and TRBJ2-7; 9 bases line up with TRBD2. V shed 5 bases and J 0 bases; nucleotides not matched to a gene: 2. The CDR3 runs to 14 residues. Germline V gene sequence: CDR1 SGHTA, CDR2 FQGTGA. The CDR3: CASSRTSDSYEQYF. CDR3 DNA sequence: TGTGCCAGCAGCAGGACTAGCGACTCCTACGAGCAGTACTTC.